These 31 T cell receptor beta chains came from one sample sequenced in a study of CD8+ T cells in alopecia areata. RNA, once extracted, was reverse transcribed into cDNA for use as the sequencing template. TCRdb's copy holds only in-frame clones and misses some; the assay was immunoSEQ multiplex PCR. The sample consists of about 180,000 clones, 63% of them appearing once. Sample: CD4+ T cells sorted from blood, taken at week 0. Source of these receptors: a human donor with alopecia areata.

This clone has more than one count but fewer than ten. This chain links TRBV27 with TRBJ2-1; D call uncertain. V lost 3 bases, J lost 5 bases, and 8 bases lay in between. Germline values: CDR1 MNHEY, CDR2 SMNVEV (reference sequence). CDR3 size: 13 residues. CDR3 nucleotides: TGTGCCAGCAGTTTCCTAGTAAACAATGAGCAGTTCTTC. Translation: CASSFLVNNEQFF.

CDR3 sequence reads: CASSVGDDGPNEQFF. In nucleotides, the CDR3 is TGTGCCAGCAGCGTGGGGGACGACGGACCCAATGAGCAGTTCTTC. The rearrangement links TRBV9 to TRBJ2-1; D possibly uses TRBD1 or TRBD2 (5 bases each). Germline CDR1 SGDLS, CDR2 YYNGEE. The CDR3 sequence is 15 residues long. Trimming shortened V by 2 bases and J by 6 bases, and 15 bases separated the two germline ends. The whole variable domain, filled in from reference TRBV9 and TRBJ2-1, reads DSGVTQTPKHLITATGQRVTLRCSPRSGDLSVYWYQQSLDQGLQFLIQYYNGEERAKGNILERFSAQQFPDLHSELNLSSLELGDSALYFCASSVGDDGPNEQFFGPGTRLTVL.

This clone has a handful of counts. The V and J genes are TRBV29-1 and TRBJ2-3; 7 bases fit TRBD2. Per germline, CDR1 SQVTM and CDR2 ANQGSEA. Trimming took 3 bases from V and 2 from J; bases not matched to a gene: 11. The CDR3 is 16 residues long. As DNA, the CDR3 is TGCAGCGTTGACGGTGGGACTACCCTTAACACAGATACGCAGTATTTT. It encodes CSVDGGTTLNTDTQYF.

The chain is built from TRBV2 and TRBJ2-1; 7 positions match TRBD2. V was clipped by 7 bases and J by 12 bases; unmatched bases: 12. Germline V lookup: CDR1 SNHLY, CDR2 FYNNEI. The CDR3 totals 13 residues. The CDR3 DNA sequence: TGTGCCAGCAAGCGGACTAGTGTTGGGGTGCAGTTCTTC. Translating gives CASKRTSVGVQFF.

This clone was observed at least ten times. The chain has TRBV7-3 and TRBJ2-1; TRBD2 matches 9 bases. Germline V gene data show CDR1 as SGHTA and CDR2 as FQGTGA. V was pared by 5 bases and J by 6 bases, with 11 bases of the junction left unmatched. The CDR3 is 16 residues long. The chain's CDR3 is CASSPRGSGGPNEQFF. DNA of the CDR3: TGTGCCAGCAGCCCCCGGGGTAGCGGGGGTCCCAATGAGCAGTTCTTC.

Here the CDR3 DNA reads TGTGCCAGCAGTTACCCGACAGGGGGCCTCACTGAAGCTTTCTTT. Translation: CASSYPTGGLTEAFF. V gene TRBV6-6 combines with J gene TRBJ1-1, with TRBD1 matching 10 bases. CDR1 is MNHNY and CDR2 is SVGAGI in the germline V gene (reference sequence). The CDR3 is made up of 15 amino acids. J gave up 4 bases and V 2 bases, and 4 bases lay outside the gene matches.

The genes are TRBV29-1 and TRBJ2-7; 7 positions match TRBD1. Germline values: CDR1 SQVTM, CDR2 ANQGSEA. The trim removed 6 bases at V and 4 bases at J, leaving 6 bases unmatched. The CDR3 spans 12 residues. CDR3 DNA: TGCAGCGTCCGATCACAGGGGTACGAGCAGTACTTC. It codes for CSVRSQGYEQYF.

V usage is TRBV30 and J usage is TRBJ1-2; D not certain. Germline values: CDR1 GTSNPN, CDR2 SVGIG (reference sequence). V lost 3 bases, J lost 7 bases, and 27 bases lay in between. This CDR3 is built from 17 residues. Written as DNA, the CDR3 is TGTGCCTGGAGGGGGAGGGATGCGGGATCACGGACGCCTGGCTACACCTTC. It encodes CAWRGRDAGSRTPGYTF.

The V call is TRBV5-1, the J call TRBJ2-1; D gene uncertain. The V gene's germline CDR1 is SGHRS and CDR2 YFSETQ. The V end was cut by 0 bases, the J end by 3 bases, with 7 bases between. The CDR3 runs to 14 residues. This CDR3 is CASSLGPSYNEQFF. Written as DNA, the CDR3 is TGCGCCAGCAGCTTGGGCCCTAGCTACAATGAGCAGTTCTTC.

The V gene is TRBV5-4, the J gene TRBJ2-1; TRBD2 agrees at 12 bases. The CDR3 covers 18 residues. The V gene's germline CDR1 is SGHNT and CDR2 YYREEE (reference sequence). The V gene end was trimmed by 4 bases and the J gene end by 0 bases; junction bases not matched to a gene: 8. CDR3 in amino acids: CASSPTSGGLSSYNEQFF. The CDR3 DNA sequence: TGTGCCAGCAGCCCGACTAGCGGGGGCCTAAGCTCCTACAATGAGCAGTTCTTC.

This clone was seen only a few times. The genes are TRBV30 and TRBJ1-2; D is possibly TRBD1 (6 bases). CDR3 size: 10 residues. Trimming shortened V by 7 bases and J by 7 bases, and 10 bases separated the two germline ends. Germline V gene data show CDR1 as GTSNPN and CDR2 as SVGIG (reference sequence). The CDR3: CAFNRAGYTF. Here the CDR3 DNA reads TGTGCCTTTAACAGGGCTGGCTACACCTTC.

J is TRBJ2-7 and V is TRBV11-2, with 7 bases that match TRBD1. The CDR3 loop spans 16 amino acids. Per germline, CDR1 SGHAT and CDR2 FQNNGV. V was clipped by 5 bases and J by 0 bases; unmatched bases: 10. In DNA, the CDR3 is TGTGCCAGCAGCCGTGGCGCGGACAGGTTCTCCTACGAGCAGTACTTC. Protein: CASSRGADRFSYEQYF.

This clone was detected a few times. The rearrangement uses TRBV7-9 and TRBJ1-4; D unclear. Germline CDR1 is SEHNR and CDR2 is FQNEAQ (reference sequence). Trimming stripped 3 bases from V and 1 base from J, with 12 bases between. The length of the CDR3 is 16 residues. The CDR3 region has the DNA TGTGCCAGCAGCTTTGGACTCCCGGTAACTAATGAAAAACTGTTTTTT. This gives the protein CASSFGLPVTNEKLFF.

The genes are TRBV6-5 and TRBJ2-4; 9 positions agree with TRBD2. This CDR3 comprises 15 residues. The germline V gene encodes CDR1 MNHEY and CDR2 SVGAGI. V lost 2 bases to trimming and J lost 7 bases; unmatched junction nucleotides: 6. The CDR3 spells CASSYKRGATNIQYF. The CDR3 coding sequence is TGTGCCAGCAGTTACAAGCGGGGGGCGACGAACATTCAGTACTTC.

The chain uses TRBV5-4 and TRBJ1-5; TRBD1 might be the D (5 bases). Deletions cut 4 bases from V and 5 bases from J, with 16 bases between. This CDR3 comprises 15 residues. The V gene's germline CDR1 is SGHNT and CDR2 YYREEE (reference sequence). CDR3 amino acids: CASSQGAGLDQPQHF. CDR3 in DNA: TGTGCCAGCAGCCAGGGCGCAGGGTTGGATCAGCCCCAGCATTTT.

This clone turned up a few times. The chain joins TRBV29-1 to TRBJ1-2; no firm D call. V lost 1 base and J lost 10, with 7 bases in between. This CDR3 region has 10 residues. The V gene's germline CDR1 is SQVTM and CDR2 ANQGSEA. As DNA, the CDR3 is TGCAGCGTTGAAGTTTACCCCTACACCTTC. Its protein is CSVEVYPYTF. The full variable domain, in which reference TRBV29-1 and TRBJ1-2 provide the parts outside the CDR3, is SAVISQKPSRDICQRGTSLTIQCQVDSQVTMMFWYRQQPGQSLTLIATANQGSEATYESGFVIDKFPISRPNLTFSTLTVSNMSPEDSSIYLCSVEVYPYTFGSGTRLTVV.

The chain links TRBV2 to TRBJ1-2; 7 positions match TRBD1. J gave up 0 bases and V 2 bases, and 6 bases lay outside the gene matches. The CDR3 totals 16 residues. Germline V gene data show CDR1 as SNHLY and CDR2 as FYNNEI. CDR3 in DNA: TGTGCCAGCAGTGAAAGGCCCGGGACAGCTAACTATGGCTACACCTTC. The encoded protein is CASSERPGTANYGYTF.

This clone turned up a few times. V and J are TRBV30 and TRBJ1-6; 9 bases match TRBD1. CDR1 GTSNPN and CDR2 SVGIG come from the germline V gene (reference sequence). The CDR3 extends over 14 amino acids. Losses at the gene ends were 3 bases for V and 9 bases for J; bases not matched to a gene: 6. CDR3 protein: CAWRGQGDISPLHF. The CDR3 DNA reads as TGTGCCTGGAGGGGACAGGGAGACATTTCACCCCTCCACTTT.

This chain links TRBV25-1 with TRBJ1-5; D gene ambiguous. This CDR3 has 13 amino acids. V dropped 3 bases and J dropped 1 base, with 4 bases sitting between them. CDR1 and CDR2 (germline): MGHDK, SYGVNS. Here the CDR3 reads CASSDRSNQPQHF. CDR3 DNA sequence: TGTGCCAGCAGTGACAGGAGCAATCAGCCCCAGCATTTT.

This clone was seen more than once but under ten times. Other DNA variants within this sample encode the same CDR3. This chain joins TRBV29-1 and TRBJ2-1; possible D gene TRBD2, 6 bases. Trimming pared 6 bases from V and 0 bases from J, leaving 12 bases between. The CDR3 contains 14 residues. Germline assignment: CDR1 SQVTM and CDR2 ANQGSEA. The CDR3 DNA reads TGCAGCGTAAGCGGGCCGAGCTCCTACAATGAGCAGTTCTTC. Translation gives CSVSGPSSYNEQFF.

This clone turned up a few times. The chain recombines TRBV29-1 with TRBJ2-3; no clear D gene. The CDR3 extends over 13 amino acids. V was trimmed by 1 base and J by 11 bases, leaving 16 bases between them. Germline assignment: CDR1 SQVTM and CDR2 ANQGSEA. CDR3 region: CSVEVALIDMQYF. DNA of the CDR3: TGCAGCGTTGAAGTCGCCCTCATTGACATGCAGTATTTT.

This clone was observed a handful of times. The CDR3 reads CAWSPWDEAFF. CDR3 in DNA: TGTGCCTGGAGTCCCTGGGACGAAGCTTTCTTT. V and J are TRBV30 and TRBJ1-1, with D possibly matching TRBD1 (5 bases). Germline assignment: CDR1 GTSNPN and CDR2 SVGIG (reference sequence). The length of the CDR3 is 11 residues. Trimming took 2 bases from V and 8 from J, leaving 9 bases between them. The full variable domain, its missing parts supplied by reference TRBV30 and TRBJ1-1, is SQTIHQWPATLVQPVGSPLSLECTVEGTSNPNLYWYRQAAGRGLQLLFYSVGIGQISSEVPQNLSASRPQDRQFILSSKKLLLSDSGFYLCAWSPWDEAFFGQGTRLTVV.

This chain connects TRBV5-1 to TRBJ2-5, with D unclear. Deletions cut 4 bases from V and 4 bases from J, with 8 bases between. CDR1 SGHRS and CDR2 YFSETQ come from the germline V gene. There are 12 residues in the CDR3. The CDR3 DNA follows: TGCGCCAGCAGCCCTCTGGCAGAGACCCAGTACTTC. Translation: CASSPLAETQYF.

The chain is built from TRBV6-1 and TRBJ1-1; 7 bases align to TRBD1. The CDR3 extends over 15 amino acids. V lost 1 base to trimming and J lost 3 bases; unmatched junction nucleotides: 5. Germline CDR1 reads MNHNS; CDR2 reads SASEGT. CDR3 sequence (DNA): TGTGCCAGCAGTGAAGGGGGCAGGGGGTACACTGAAGCTTTCTTT. Protein sequence: CASSEGGRGYTEAFF.

CDR3 sequence: CAWSFAGTNTEAFF. CDR3 nucleotides: TGTGCCTGGAGTTTCGCCGGGACGAACACTGAAGCTTTCTTT. The chain has TRBV30 and TRBJ1-1; tentative D call: TRBD1 (5 bases). The V end was cut by 2 bases, the J end by 1 base, with 11 bases between. The germline V gene encodes CDR1 GTSNPN and CDR2 SVGIG (reference sequence). The CDR3 runs 14 residues.

This chain links TRBV7-9 with TRBJ1-6; no definite D call. This CDR3 has 13 amino acids. Germline V CDR1 and CDR2: SEHNR, FQNEAQ (reference sequence). Trimming took 2 bases from V and 9 from J, leaving 8 bases between them. The chain's CDR3 is CASSLQEGSPLHF. CDR3 bases: TGTGCCAGCAGCTTACAGGAGGGTTCACCCCTCCACTTT.

This chain joins TRBV5-1 and TRBJ2-3; either TRBD1 or TRBD2 may fit D (5 bases each). Between the trimmed V and J ends, which lost 4 bases and 10 bases, there was a span of 13 bases. Germline V gene lookup returns CDR1 SGHRS and CDR2 YFSETQ. CDR3 size: 12 residues. The CDR3 DNA follows: TGCGCCAGCAGCGGGACGCTAGCTGCGCAGTATTTT. Protein: CASSGTLAAQYF.

The V gene is TRBV29-1, the J gene TRBJ1-1; D unclear. Germline V gene data show CDR1 as SQVTM and CDR2 as ANQGSEA. The CDR3 sequence is 13 residues long. Trimming took off 7 bases at V and 2 bases at J, with 14 bases between the two ends. The CDR3 protein is CSATGQINTEAFF. CDR3 DNA sequence: TGCAGCGCCACCGGGCAGATAAACACTGAAGCTTTCTTT.

The V gene is TRBV6-6, the J gene TRBJ1-2; D unresolved. The germline V gene encodes CDR1 MNHNY and CDR2 SVGAGI (reference sequence). The germline V and J ends were trimmed by 6 bases and 8 bases, with 10 bases remaining between them. This CDR3 contains 11 residues. CDR3 nucleotides: TGTGCCAGCAGCCCCGATAGGGGCTACACCTTC. This codes for CASSPDRGYTF.

This clone was seen a single time. The rearrangement uses TRBV30 and TRBJ1-3; no clear D. Germline loops: CDR1 GTSNPN, CDR2 SVGIG (reference sequence). The germline V and J ends were trimmed by 2 bases and 2 bases, with 16 bases remaining between them. The CDR3 covers 16 residues. For the CDR3, the DNA is TGTGCCTGGAGTTTCGTAACCAGGACTGCTGGAAACACCATATATTTT. Protein sequence: CAWSFVTRTAGNTIYF.

In its sample, this clone was seen a few times. The V gene is TRBV7-2, the J gene TRBJ2-1; 7 nucleotides line up with TRBD1. CDR3 length: 14 residues. The ends lost 8 bases at V and 9 bases at J; junction bases unmatched: 13. Germline V lookup: CDR1 SGHTA, CDR2 FQGNSA. Written as DNA, the CDR3 is TGTGCCAGCTTTGATACAGGGGCTACCCCTGAGCAGTTCTTC. This translates into CASFDTGATPEQFF. Full variable domain (outside the CDR3, taken from reference TRBV7-2 and TRBJ2-1): GAGVSQSPSNKVTEKGKDVELRCDPISGHTALYWYRQSLGQGLEFLIYFQGNSAPDKSGLPSDRFSAERTGGSVSTLTIQRTQQEDSAVYLCASFDTGATPEQFFGPGTRLTVL.